This T cell receptor beta chain was captured by sequencing in a study of cytomegalovirus exposure and HLA in healthy donors. The PCR used 60 Vbeta and 13 Jbeta primers. Method: immunoSEQ multiplex PCR; TCRdb's copy keeps in-frame clones and lacks some. The sample includes 90,000 to 150,000 clones, less than 75% seen only once; the top ten take around 3.7%. Germline CDR1 reads KGHSH; CDR2 reads LQKENI. V lost 1 base to trimming and J lost 6 bases; unmatched junction nucleotides: 5. This CDR3 region has 16 residues. This clone was observed a few times. The chain recombines TRBV18 with TRBJ1-4; 10 bases match TRBD1. The source of this sequence is a woman in her forties in good health and CMV-seronegative. The sequenced sample consisted of PBMCs. DNA for the CDR3: TGTGCCAGCTCACCACTTTCTGACAGGGGGCATGAAAAACTGTTTTTT. As protein: CASSPLSDRGHEKLFF.